The present TCR beta chain was sequenced within a study of blood T cell repertoires in COVID-19. This CDR3 contains 18 residues. Germline lookup yields CDR1 MGHRA and CDR2 YSYEKL. V lost 3 bases, J lost 0 bases, and 21 bases lay in between. Assay used: immunoSEQ multiplex PCR; TCRdb lists only in-frame clones, some missing. The sample lists more than 200,000 clones, roughly 87% occurring once. Sequencing was performed on peripheral blood. V and J are TRBV4-1 and TRBJ2-7, with unresolved D. The TCR comes from a human donor in a cohort sampled during active COVID-19. DNA for the CDR3: TGCGCCAGCAGCCACCGAGCCGTGTCGAGCCGATCCTCCTACGAGCAGTACTTC. Protein sequence: CASSHRAVSSRSSYEQYF.